These 3 T cell receptor beta chains share one sample of origin, sequenced in a study of neurological immune-mediated disorders. TCRdb re-analysed the 5' RACE reads in MiXCR, keeping a single row per CDR3 protein. In the table there are tens of thousands of distinct CDR3 sequences, 8% to 9% of which are singletons. Stated time point: longitudinal time-point 3. The sequencing sample was made of PBMCs. These receptors all come from a woman aged 40 to 50 in good health.

This clonotype was picked up many times. This rearrangement joins TRBV5-1 to TRBJ1-1; TRBD1 agrees at 7 bases. V lost 5 bases and J lost 2; bases outside the gene matches: 9. The CDR3 loop spans 15 amino acids. The V gene's germline CDR1 is SGHRS and CDR2 YFSETQ. CDR3 in amino acids: CASRATGVGNTEAFF. The CDR3 DNA reads TGCGCCAGCAGAGCAACAGGGGTTGGTAACACTGAAGCTTTCTTT.

Comments on this clonotype: A read error may explain this, as a much larger clone is one base away. The rearrangement links TRBV6-1 to TRBJ2-3, with D hard to call. Per germline, CDR1 MNHNS and CDR2 SASEGT. The CDR3 is 16 amino acids. Between the trimmed V and J ends, which lost 6 bases and 0 bases, there was a span of 16 bases. CDR3 coding DNA: TGTGCCAGCAGCGAAAAGGGAAGGCGCAGCACAGATACGCAGTATTTT. Its protein product is CASSEKGRRSTDTQYF.

This clonotype was counted many times. The CDR3 DNA follows: TGTGCCAGCAGCTTACGGGGCCAGGGGGAGGTGAACACTGAAGCTTTCTTT. It translates to CASSLRGQGEVNTEAFF. This chain links TRBV5-5 with TRBJ1-1, with TRBD1 identical over 7 bases. CDR3 size: 17 residues. The germline CDR1 and CDR2 sequences are SGHKS and YYEKEE (reference sequence). The trim removed 2 bases at V and 0 bases at J, leaving 10 bases unmatched.